This TCR beta chain emerged from a study of T cell repertoires in cytomegalovirus infection. Whole-study context: CMV epitopes that were recently identified and HLA-C-restricted were used alongside well-studied HLA-B-restricted ones. A matching HLA type, together with CMV infection, was signaled by public TCR beta signatures.

The CDR3 has 18 amino acids. In germline, CDR1 is DFQATT, CDR2 SNEGSKA (reference sequence). With V trimmed by 0 bases and J by 1 base, 10 bases remained unmatched. Study-level points and caveats: The ex vivo response was dominated by HLA-C-restricted CMV-specific TCR beta clonotypes. Summed frequency of public TCR beta families distinguished CMV carriers with the relevant HLA.

MiXCR, run by TCRdb on the reads, gives a single entry per CDR3 protein. The data hold about 830,000 distinct CDR3 sequences, with around a third observed a single time. Details on this clonotype: Its antigen is currently unknown.

The sequence was obtained from a human donor in good health (CMV status not recorded). Some clones in this sample may be carry-over from other donors' samples. This specimen was cultured CD8+ T cells from PBMCs, taken from culture after CMV antigen stimulation. V usage is TRBV20-1 and J usage is TRBJ1-1, with 11 bases matching TRBD1. The CDR3 DNA is TGCAGTGCTAGAGATTTTGTAGATGGACAGGGGGCGAACACTGAAGCTTTCTTT. Amino acids: CSARDFVDGQGANTEAFF.